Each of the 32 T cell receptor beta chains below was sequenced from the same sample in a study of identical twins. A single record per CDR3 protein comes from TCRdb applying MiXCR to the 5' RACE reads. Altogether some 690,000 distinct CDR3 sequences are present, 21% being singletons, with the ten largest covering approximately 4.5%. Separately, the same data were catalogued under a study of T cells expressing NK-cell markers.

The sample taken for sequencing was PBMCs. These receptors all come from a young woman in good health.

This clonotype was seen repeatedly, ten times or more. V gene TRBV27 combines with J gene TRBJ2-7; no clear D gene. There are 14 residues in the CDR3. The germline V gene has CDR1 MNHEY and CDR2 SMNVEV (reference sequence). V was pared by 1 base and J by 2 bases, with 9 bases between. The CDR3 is CASSLYGGAYEQYF. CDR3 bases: TGTGCCAGCAGTTTATACGGTGGAGCCTACGAGCAGTACTTC.

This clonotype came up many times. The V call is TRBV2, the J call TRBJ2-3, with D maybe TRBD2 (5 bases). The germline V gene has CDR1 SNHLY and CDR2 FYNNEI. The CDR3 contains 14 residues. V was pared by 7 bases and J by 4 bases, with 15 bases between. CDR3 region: CASMGSLNADTQYF. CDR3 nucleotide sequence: TGTGCCAGCATGGGGAGTCTTAATGCAGATACGCAGTATTTT.

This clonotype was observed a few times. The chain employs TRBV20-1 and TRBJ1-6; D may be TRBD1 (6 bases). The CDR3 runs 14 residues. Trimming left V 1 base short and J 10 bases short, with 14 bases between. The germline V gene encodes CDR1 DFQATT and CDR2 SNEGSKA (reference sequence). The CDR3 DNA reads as TGCAGTGCTAGAGGGCCCAGGGGTGGCTCACCCCTCCACTTT. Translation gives CSARGPRGGSPLHF.

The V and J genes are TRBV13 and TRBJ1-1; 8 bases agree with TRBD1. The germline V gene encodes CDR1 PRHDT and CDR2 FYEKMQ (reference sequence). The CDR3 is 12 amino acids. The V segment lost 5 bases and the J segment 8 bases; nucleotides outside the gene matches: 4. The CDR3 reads CASSQDREEAFF. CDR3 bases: TGTGCCAGCAGCCAGGACAGGGAAGAAGCTTTCTTT.

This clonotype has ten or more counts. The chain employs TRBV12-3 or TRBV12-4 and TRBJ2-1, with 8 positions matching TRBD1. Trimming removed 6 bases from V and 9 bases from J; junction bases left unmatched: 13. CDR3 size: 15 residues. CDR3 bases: TGTGCCAGCAGCCTGAACAGGGGGTTTACGGGTGAGCAGTTCTTC. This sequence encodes CASSLNRGFTGEQFF.

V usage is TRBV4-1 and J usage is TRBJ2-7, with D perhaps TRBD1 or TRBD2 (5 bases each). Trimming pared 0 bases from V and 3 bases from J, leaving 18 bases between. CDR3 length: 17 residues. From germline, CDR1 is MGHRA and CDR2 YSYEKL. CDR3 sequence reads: CASSQEPGAGFIYEQYF. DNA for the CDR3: TGCGCCAGCAGCCAAGAGCCCGGGGCAGGGTTCATCTACGAGCAGTACTTC.

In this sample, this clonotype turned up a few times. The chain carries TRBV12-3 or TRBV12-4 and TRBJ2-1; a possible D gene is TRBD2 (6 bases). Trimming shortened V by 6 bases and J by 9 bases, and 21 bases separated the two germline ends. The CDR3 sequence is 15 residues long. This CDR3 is CASRTGLHRVGEQFF. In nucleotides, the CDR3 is TGTGCCAGCAGGACGGGACTCCATCGGGTTGGTGAGCAGTTCTTC.

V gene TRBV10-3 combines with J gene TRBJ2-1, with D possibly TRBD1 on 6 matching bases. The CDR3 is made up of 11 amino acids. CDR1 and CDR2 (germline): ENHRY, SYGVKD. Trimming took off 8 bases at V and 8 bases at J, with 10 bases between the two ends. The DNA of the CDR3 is TGTGCCATCGGGGGACACCATGAGCAGTTCTTC. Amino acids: CAIGGHHEQFF.

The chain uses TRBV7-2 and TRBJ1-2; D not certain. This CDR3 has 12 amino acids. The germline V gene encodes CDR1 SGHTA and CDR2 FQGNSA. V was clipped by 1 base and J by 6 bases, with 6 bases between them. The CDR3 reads CASSLVANGYTF. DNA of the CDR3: TGTGCCAGCAGCTTAGTGGCAAATGGCTACACCTTC.

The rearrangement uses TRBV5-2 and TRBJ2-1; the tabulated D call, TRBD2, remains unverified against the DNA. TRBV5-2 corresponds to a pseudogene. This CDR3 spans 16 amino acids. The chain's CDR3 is CASSLLGTSGRNEQFF. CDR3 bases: TGTGCCAGCAGCTTGCTGGGGACTAGCGGGAGGAATGAGCAGTTCTTC.

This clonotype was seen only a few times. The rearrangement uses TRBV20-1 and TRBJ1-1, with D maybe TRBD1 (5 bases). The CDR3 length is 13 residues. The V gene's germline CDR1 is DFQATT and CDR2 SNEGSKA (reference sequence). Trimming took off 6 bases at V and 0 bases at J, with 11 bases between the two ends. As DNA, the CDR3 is TGCAGTGCAAACTTACAGGTGAACACTGAAGCTTTCTTT. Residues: CSANLQVNTEAFF.

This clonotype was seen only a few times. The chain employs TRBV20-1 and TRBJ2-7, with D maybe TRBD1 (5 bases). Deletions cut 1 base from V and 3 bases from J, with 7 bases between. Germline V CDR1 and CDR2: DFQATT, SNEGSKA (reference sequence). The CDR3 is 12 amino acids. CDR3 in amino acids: CSARVTGYEQYF. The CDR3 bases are TGCAGTGCTAGAGTAACAGGCTACGAGCAGTACTTC.

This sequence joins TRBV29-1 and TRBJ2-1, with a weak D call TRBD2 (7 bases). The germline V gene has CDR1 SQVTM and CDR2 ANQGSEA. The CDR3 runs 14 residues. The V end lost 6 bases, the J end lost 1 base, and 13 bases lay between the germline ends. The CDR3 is CSVGGGGSYNEQFF. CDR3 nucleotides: TGCAGCGTCGGAGGGGGGGGGTCCTACAATGAGCAGTTCTTC.

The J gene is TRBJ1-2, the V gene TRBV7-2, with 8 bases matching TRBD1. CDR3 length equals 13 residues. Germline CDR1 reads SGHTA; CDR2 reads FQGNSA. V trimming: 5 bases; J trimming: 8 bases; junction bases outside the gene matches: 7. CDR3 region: CASSPDRARGYTF. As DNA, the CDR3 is TGTGCCAGCAGCCCGGACAGGGCAAGGGGCTACACCTTC.

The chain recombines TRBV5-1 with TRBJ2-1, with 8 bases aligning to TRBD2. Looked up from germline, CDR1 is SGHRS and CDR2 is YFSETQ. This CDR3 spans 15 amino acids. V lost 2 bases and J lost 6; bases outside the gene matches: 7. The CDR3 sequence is CASSFGAGGPNEQFF. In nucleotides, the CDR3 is TGCGCCAGCAGCTTCGGGGCGGGAGGTCCCAATGAGCAGTTCTTC.

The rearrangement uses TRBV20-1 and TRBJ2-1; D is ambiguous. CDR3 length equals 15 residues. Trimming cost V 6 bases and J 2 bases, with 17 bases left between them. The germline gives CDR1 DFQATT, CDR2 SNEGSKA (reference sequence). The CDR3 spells CSAHPRTATYNEQFF. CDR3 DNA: TGCAGTGCCCACCCCCGGACGGCTACCTACAATGAGCAGTTCTTC.

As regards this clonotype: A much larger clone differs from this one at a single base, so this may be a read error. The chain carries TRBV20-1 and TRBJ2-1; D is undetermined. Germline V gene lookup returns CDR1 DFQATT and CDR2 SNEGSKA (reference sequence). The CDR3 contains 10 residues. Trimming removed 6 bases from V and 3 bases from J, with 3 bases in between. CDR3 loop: CSADYNEQFF. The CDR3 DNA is TGCAGTGCCGACTACAATGAGCAGTTCTTC.

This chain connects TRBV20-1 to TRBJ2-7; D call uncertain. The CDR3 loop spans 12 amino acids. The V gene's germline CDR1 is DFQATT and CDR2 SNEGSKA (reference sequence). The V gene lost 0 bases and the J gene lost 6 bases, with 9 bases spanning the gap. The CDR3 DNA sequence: TGCAGTGCTAGAGAGGGTGAGCGCGAGCAGTACTTC. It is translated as CSAREGEREQYF.

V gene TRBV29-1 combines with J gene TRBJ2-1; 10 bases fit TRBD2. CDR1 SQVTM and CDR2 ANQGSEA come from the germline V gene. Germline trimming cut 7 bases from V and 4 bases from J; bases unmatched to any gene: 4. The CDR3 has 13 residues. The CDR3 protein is CSAASGSYNEQFF. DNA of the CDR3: TGCAGCGCCGCTAGCGGGAGTTACAATGAGCAGTTCTTC.

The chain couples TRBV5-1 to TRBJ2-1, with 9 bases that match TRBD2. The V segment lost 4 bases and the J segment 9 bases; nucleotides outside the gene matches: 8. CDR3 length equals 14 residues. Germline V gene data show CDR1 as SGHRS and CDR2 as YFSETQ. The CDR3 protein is CASSNGGGASEQFF. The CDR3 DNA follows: TGCGCCAGCAGCAATGGCGGGGGGGCCAGTGAGCAGTTCTTC.

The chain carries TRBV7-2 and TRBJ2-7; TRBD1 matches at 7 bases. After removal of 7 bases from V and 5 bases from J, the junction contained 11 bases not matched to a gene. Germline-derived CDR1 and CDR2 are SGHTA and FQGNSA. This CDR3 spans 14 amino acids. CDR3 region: CASTPRDSRDEQYF. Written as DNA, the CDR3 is TGTGCCAGCACTCCACGGGACAGTAGGGACGAGCAGTACTTC.

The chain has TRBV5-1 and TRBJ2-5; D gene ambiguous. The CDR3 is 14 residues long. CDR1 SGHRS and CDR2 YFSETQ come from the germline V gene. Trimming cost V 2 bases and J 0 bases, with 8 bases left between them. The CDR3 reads CASSFNWYQETQYF. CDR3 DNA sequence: TGCGCCAGCAGCTTTAACTGGTACCAAGAGACCCAGTACTTC.

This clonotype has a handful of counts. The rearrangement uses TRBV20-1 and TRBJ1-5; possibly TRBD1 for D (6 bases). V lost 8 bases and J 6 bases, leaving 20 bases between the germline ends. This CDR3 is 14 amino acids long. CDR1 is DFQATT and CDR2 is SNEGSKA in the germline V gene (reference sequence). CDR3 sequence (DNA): TGCAGTACAAGAGCGGGGGCGCACGGTCAGCCCCAGCATTTT. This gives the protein CSTRAGAHGQPQHF.

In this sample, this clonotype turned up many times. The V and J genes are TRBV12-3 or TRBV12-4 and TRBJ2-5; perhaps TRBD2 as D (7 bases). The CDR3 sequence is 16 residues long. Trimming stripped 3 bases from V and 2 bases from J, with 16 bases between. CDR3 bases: TGTGCCAGCAGTTTGGGGGGGAGGGACAATCAAGAGACCCAGTACTTC. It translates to CASSLGGRDNQETQYF.

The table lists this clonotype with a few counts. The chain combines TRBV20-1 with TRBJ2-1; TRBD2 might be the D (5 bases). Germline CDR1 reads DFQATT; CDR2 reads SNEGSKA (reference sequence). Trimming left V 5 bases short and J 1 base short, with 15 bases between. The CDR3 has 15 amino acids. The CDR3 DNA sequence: TGCAGTGCTCCTACCCGATCGGGATCCTACAATGAGCAGTTCTTC. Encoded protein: CSAPTRSGSYNEQFF.

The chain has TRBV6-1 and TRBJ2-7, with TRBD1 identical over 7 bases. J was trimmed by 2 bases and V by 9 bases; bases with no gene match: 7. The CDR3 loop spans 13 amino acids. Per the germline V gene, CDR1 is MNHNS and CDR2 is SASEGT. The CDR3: CASPGQRTYEQYF. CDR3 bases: TGTGCCAGTCCGGGACAGCGAACCTACGAGCAGTACTTC.

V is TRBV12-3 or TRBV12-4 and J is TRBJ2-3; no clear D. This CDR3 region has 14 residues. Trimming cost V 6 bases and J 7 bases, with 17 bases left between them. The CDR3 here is CASSPFLSTNTQYF. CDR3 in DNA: TGTGCCAGCAGCCCATTCTTGTCGACAAATACGCAGTATTTT.

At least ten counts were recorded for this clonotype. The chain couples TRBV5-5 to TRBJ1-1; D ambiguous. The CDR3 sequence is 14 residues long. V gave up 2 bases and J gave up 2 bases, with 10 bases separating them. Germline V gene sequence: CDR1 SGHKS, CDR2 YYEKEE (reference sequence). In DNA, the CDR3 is TGTGCCAGCAGCTTCGACCCAATTAACACTGAAGCTTTCTTT. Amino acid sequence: CASSFDPINTEAFF.

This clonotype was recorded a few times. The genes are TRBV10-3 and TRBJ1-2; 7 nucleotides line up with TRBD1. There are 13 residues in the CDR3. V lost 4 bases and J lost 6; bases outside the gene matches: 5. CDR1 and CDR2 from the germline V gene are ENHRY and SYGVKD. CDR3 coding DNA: TGTGCCATCAGTGGCAGGGGGTCCGATGGCTACACCTTC. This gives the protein CAISGRGSDGYTF.

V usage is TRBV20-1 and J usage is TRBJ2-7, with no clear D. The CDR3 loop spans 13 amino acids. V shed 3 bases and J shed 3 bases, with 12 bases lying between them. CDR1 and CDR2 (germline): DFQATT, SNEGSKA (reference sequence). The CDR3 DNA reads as TGCAGTGCTAGTATGGCGGCCGACTACGAGCAGTACTTC. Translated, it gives CSASMAADYEQYF.

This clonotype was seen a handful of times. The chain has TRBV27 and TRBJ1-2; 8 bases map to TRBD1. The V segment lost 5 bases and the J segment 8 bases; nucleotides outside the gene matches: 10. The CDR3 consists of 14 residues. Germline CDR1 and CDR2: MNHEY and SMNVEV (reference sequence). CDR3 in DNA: TGTGCCAGCAGTCTCGGGGCGACAGGGGACGGCTACACCTTC. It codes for CASSLGATGDGYTF.

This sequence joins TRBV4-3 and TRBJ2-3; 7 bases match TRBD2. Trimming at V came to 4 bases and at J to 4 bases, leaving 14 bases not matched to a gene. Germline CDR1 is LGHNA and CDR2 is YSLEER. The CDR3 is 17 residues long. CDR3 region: CASSPQVGGGSPDTQYF. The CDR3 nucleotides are TGCGCCAGCAGCCCCCAAGTGGGGGGGGGATCCCCAGATACGCAGTATTTT.